The 32 T cell receptor beta chains below all came from one sample that was sequenced in a study of blood T cell repertoires in COVID-19. TCRdb keeps only in-frame clones here, not all; method: immunoSEQ multiplex PCR. The data show tens of thousands of clones, about 86% seen once. The sample was peripheral blood. The source of these receptors is a woman between 70 and 85 years old with acute or convalescent COVID-19.

In this sample, this clone turned up a few times. This rearrangement joins TRBV30 to TRBJ1-5, with unresolved D. Germline CDR1 GTSNPN, CDR2 SVGIG (reference sequence). The CDR3 spans 13 residues. V was clipped by 0 bases and J by 4 bases, with 7 bases between them. CDR3 coding DNA: TGTGCCTGGAGTGTAAATCCTAATCAGCCCCAGCATTTT. Translated: CAWSVNPNQPQHF.

This sequence joins TRBV7-9 and TRBJ1-1; 8 bases agree with TRBD1. Germline loops: CDR1 SEHNR, CDR2 FQNEAQ (reference sequence). This CDR3 has 14 residues. The V segment lost 5 bases and the J segment 8 bases; nucleotides outside the gene matches: 10. The CDR3 nucleotides are TGTGCCAGCAGCCCTCGGACAGGGAGAACGGAAGCTTTCTTT. It specifies CASSPRTGRTEAFF.

V and J are TRBV19 and TRBJ2-2; 9 bases fit TRBD1. With 9 bases clipped from V and 5 bases from J, the junction kept 4 bases outside the gene matches. Germline CDR1 is LNHDA and CDR2 is SQIVND (reference sequence). The CDR3 spans 13 residues. The chain's CDR3 is CASRDRATGELFF. The CDR3 nucleotides are TGTGCCAGCCGGGACAGGGCGACCGGGGAGCTGTTTTTT.

The CDR3 sequence is CASSLRLYGTIYYEQFF. Here the CDR3 DNA reads TGTGCCAGCAGCCTGCGACTGTACGGGACTATATACTATGAGCAGTTCTTC. The V gene is TRBV3-1 (or the pseudogene TRBV3-2), the J gene TRBJ2-1; TRBD2 agrees at 7 bases. The germline CDR1 and CDR2 sequences are LGHDT and YNNKEL (reference sequence). The trim removed 4 bases at V and 8 bases at J, leaving 17 bases unmatched. There are 17 residues in the CDR3.

V gene TRBV18 combines with J gene TRBJ2-1, with 11 bases fitting TRBD2. Germline-derived CDR1 and CDR2 are KGHSH and LQKENI. This CDR3 comprises 15 residues. Trimming at V came to 0 bases and at J to 5 bases, leaving 0 bases not matched to a gene. The DNA of the CDR3 is TGTGCCAGCTCACCACCGGGACTAGCGGACAATGAGCAGTTCTTC. This sequence encodes CASSPPGLADNEQFF.

The gene calls are TRBV29-1 and TRBJ2-2, with D unclear. The V gene lost 6 bases and the J gene lost 3 bases, with 8 bases spanning the gap. Looked up from germline, CDR1 is SQVTM and CDR2 is ANQGSEA. This CDR3 has 12 amino acids. Written as DNA, the CDR3 is TGCAGCGTCGCGAGATACACCGGGGAGCTGTTTTTT. Its protein is CSVARYTGELFF.

The genes are TRBV7-3 and TRBJ1-6; D perhaps matches TRBD1 (5 bases). Germline-derived CDR1 and CDR2 are SGHTA and FQGTGA. This CDR3 has 15 residues. The V end was cut by 5 bases, the J end by 8 bases, with 16 bases between. Written as DNA, the CDR3 is TGTGCCAGCAGCCGGGATGGGGACTCCTATTCACCCCTCCACTTT. Protein: CASSRDGDSYSPLHF.

The chain combines TRBV11-2 with TRBJ2-5, with D possibly TRBD2 on 6 matching bases. V was pared by 4 bases and J by 5 bases, with 14 bases between. The CDR3 is 14 residues long. The germline gives CDR1 SGHAT, CDR2 FQNNGV. This CDR3 is CASSSLGGGETQYF. The DNA of the CDR3 is TGTGCCAGCAGCTCCCTCGGGGGAGGTGAGACCCAGTACTTC.

The rearrangement links TRBV7-9 to TRBJ2-1; 7 nucleotides align to TRBD2. CDR3 length: 14 residues. Germline loops: CDR1 SEHNR, CDR2 FQNEAQ (reference sequence). J gave up 10 bases and V 5 bases, and 11 bases lay outside the gene matches. CDR3 nucleotides: TGTGCCAGCAGCCGAACGGGGACTAACTCGGAGCAGTTCTTC. It codes for CASSRTGTNSEQFF.

The chain combines TRBV7-9 with TRBJ1-6; D is undetermined. This CDR3 is built from 14 residues. From germline, CDR1 is SEHNR and CDR2 FQNEAQ (reference sequence). The V gene lost 5 bases and the J gene lost 7 bases, with 12 bases spanning the gap. The CDR3 sequence is CASSPRGLNSPLHF. For the CDR3, the DNA is TGTGCCAGCAGCCCCCGTGGACTGAATTCACCCCTCCACTTT.

This chain uses TRBV28 with TRBJ1-5, with D tentatively TRBD1 (5 bases). The CDR3 contains 15 residues. Trimming took off 2 bases at V and 2 bases at J, with 10 bases between the two ends. The germline gives CDR1 MDHEN, CDR2 SYDVKM. CDR3 in DNA: TGTGCCAGCAGTTTACTGGGGGGAGGCAATCAGCCCCAGCATTTT. Translation gives CASSLLGGGNQPQHF.

The chain has TRBV7-2 and TRBJ1-1, with D uncertain. Trimming cost V 9 bases and J 7 bases, with 12 bases left between them. CDR3 length: 11 residues. CDR1 is SGHTA and CDR2 is FQGNSA in the germline V gene. The CDR3 region is CARSRGGEAFF. The CDR3 DNA follows: TGTGCCAGAAGCAGAGGCGGTGAAGCTTTCTTT.

This sequence joins TRBV4-1 and TRBJ2-7; the D gene is possibly TRBD2 (5 bases). V was cut by 4 bases and J by 0 bases, with 10 bases left in between. The CDR3 covers 14 residues. Germline V gives CDR1 MGHRA, CDR2 YSYEKL. The CDR3 reads CASSRESGSYEQYF. The DNA of the CDR3 is TGCGCCAGCAGCCGGGAGTCCGGCTCCTACGAGCAGTACTTC.

The chain carries TRBV6-1 and TRBJ1-2; D is uncertain. Germline CDR1 MNHNS, CDR2 SASEGT. V was pared by 0 bases and J by 4 bases, with 15 bases between. The CDR3 sequence is 16 residues long. The DNA for the CDR3 is TGTGCCAGCAGTGAAGCGCTCGGAGCATTCGTCTATGGCTACACCTTC. Translating it yields CASSEALGAFVYGYTF.

This sequence joins TRBV7-3 and TRBJ2-1; TRBD2 aligns across 10 bases. V gave up 3 bases and J gave up 5 bases; unmatched junction bases: 7. The CDR3 runs to 16 residues. Looked up from germline, CDR1 is SGHTA and CDR2 is FQGTGA. In DNA form, the CDR3 reads TGTGCCAGCAGCTTGTCAAGCGGGGGGGTGAACAATGAGCAGTTCTTC. It specifies CASSLSSGGVNNEQFF.

This clone showed up just a few times. The J gene is TRBJ2-1, the V gene TRBV27; no definite D call. Per germline, CDR1 MNHEY and CDR2 SMNVEV (reference sequence). This CDR3 is built from 15 residues. The V end was cut by 2 bases, the J end by 4 bases, with 12 bases between. This CDR3 reads CASSLLLERYNEQFF. The CDR3 DNA follows: TGTGCCAGCAGTTTACTTCTTGAGCGTTACAATGAGCAGTTCTTC.

The chain combines TRBV28 with TRBJ1-2; D is perhaps TRBD1 (5 bases). Germline CDR1 and CDR2: MDHEN and SYDVKM. V was clipped by 5 bases and J by 4 bases, with 11 bases between them. The CDR3 length is 13 residues. The CDR3 nucleotides are TGTGCCAGCAGTCCACGACAGCTCTATGGCTACACCTTC. This translates into CASSPRQLYGYTF.

This clone was picked up a small number of times. Within the sample, other DNA sequences also encode this same CDR3. The chain is built from TRBV6-5 and TRBJ2-7, with TRBD2 matching over 7 bases. The V segment lost 8 bases and the J segment 4 bases; nucleotides outside the gene matches: 2. CDR1 and CDR2 (germline): MNHEY, SVGAGI. The CDR3 runs to 11 residues. As DNA, the CDR3 is TGTGCCAGCCGGGGGGTATACGAGCAGTACTTC. This translates into CASRGVYEQYF.

The chain uses TRBV28 and TRBJ2-7; D might be TRBD2 (6 bases). The germline gives CDR1 MDHEN, CDR2 SYDVKM. The CDR3 totals 15 residues. The V end lost 2 bases, the J end lost 0 bases, and 11 bases lay between the germline ends. The CDR3 DNA sequence: TGTGCCAGCAGTTTAGCGGGAAAGAGCTCCTACGAGCAGTACTTC. Amino acids: CASSLAGKSSYEQYF.

The chain employs TRBV28 and TRBJ1-5, with a possible D match to TRBD1 (6 bases). Germline CDR1 and CDR2: MDHEN and SYDVKM. V lost 3 bases and J lost 2, with 8 bases in between. This CDR3 is 14 amino acids long. The CDR3 spells CASSLDRRNQPQHF. In nucleotides, the CDR3 is TGTGCCAGCAGTTTGGACAGACGCAATCAGCCCCAGCATTTT.

V and J are TRBV14 and TRBJ1-2; D possibly corresponds to TRBD1 (5 bases). Germline V gene data show CDR1 as SGHDN and CDR2 as FVKESK. Trimming left V 8 bases short and J 8 bases short, with 15 bases between. This CDR3 spans 12 amino acids. CDR3 protein: CASAHRQGGYTF. CDR3 in DNA: TGTGCCAGCGCTCACAGGCAGGGAGGCTACACCTTC.

V usage is TRBV9 and J usage is TRBJ1-3; no clear D gene. This CDR3 spans 17 amino acids. The germline V and J ends were trimmed by 2 bases and 0 bases, with 15 bases remaining between them. Germline CDR1 reads SGDLS; CDR2 reads YYNGEE. The DNA of the CDR3 is TGTGCCAGCAGCGTTTCCCCGGGGTACGGCTCTGGAAACACCATATATTTT. As protein: CASSVSPGYGSGNTIYF.

The gene calls are TRBV18 and TRBJ2-7, with D unclear. The germline V and J ends were trimmed by 0 bases and 4 bases, with 13 bases remaining between them. Germline V gene sequence: CDR1 KGHSH, CDR2 LQKENI. The CDR3 spans 15 residues. The CDR3 sequence is CASSPPDGRSYEQYF. DNA of the CDR3: TGTGCCAGCTCACCACCGGATGGCAGGTCGTACGAGCAGTACTTC.

The chain combines TRBV10-3 with TRBJ1-1; possibly TRBD1 for D (6 bases). V gave up 5 bases and J gave up 3 bases, with 13 bases separating them. The CDR3 is 14 residues long. CDR1 ENHRY and CDR2 SYGVKD come from the germline V gene. The CDR3 nucleotides are TGTGCCATCAGTTACAGGGCGGATGACACTGAAGCTTTCTTT. It yields the protein CAISYRADDTEAFF.

The J gene is TRBJ1-5, the V gene TRBV28; the match to TRBD1 covers 8 bases. CDR3 length: 15 amino acids. V lost 7 bases, J lost 0 bases, and 5 bases stayed unmatched. Per the germline V gene, CDR1 is MDHEN and CDR2 is SYDVKM. The CDR3, as DNA: TGTGCCAGCATCACAGGGGGACATAGCAATCAGCCCCAGCATTTT. Translation gives CASITGGHSNQPQHF.

This clone appeared once. CDR3 residues: CASSSQASTYEQYF. CDR3 bases: TGTGCCAGTAGTAGCCAGGCTTCTACCTACGAGCAGTACTTC. J is TRBJ2-7 and V is TRBV19; D gene unclear. CDR1 is LNHDA and CDR2 is SQIVND in the germline V gene (reference sequence). The CDR3 length is 14 residues. V shed 4 bases and J shed 2 bases, with 12 bases lying between them. Full variable domain (remainder filled in from reference TRBV19 and TRBJ2-7): DGGITQSPKYLFRKEGQNVTLSCEQNLNHDAMYWYRQDPGQGLRLIYYSQIVNDFQKGDIAEGYSVSREKKESFPLTVTSAQKNPTAFYLCASSSQASTYEQYFGPGTRLTVT.

The chain carries TRBV5-4 and TRBJ2-3; 9 positions match TRBD2. Germline CDR1 and CDR2: SGHNT and YYREEE (reference sequence). The CDR3 spans 14 residues. Trimming at V came to 6 bases and at J to 4 bases, leaving 6 bases not matched to a gene. CDR3 region: CASTSSGNADTQYF. DNA of the CDR3: TGTGCCAGCACCTCTAGCGGGAACGCAGATACGCAGTATTTT. Combining the CDR3 with reference TRBV5-4 and TRBJ2-3 gives the whole variable domain ETGVTQSPTHLIKTRGQQVTLRCSSQSGHNTVSWYQQALGQGPQFIFQYYREEENGRGNFPPRFSGLQFPNYSSELNVNALELDDSALYLCASTSSGNADTQYFGPGTRLTVL.

The chain is built from TRBV18 and TRBJ1-1, with D maybe TRBD1 (5 bases). Deletions cut 5 bases from V and 0 bases from J, with 13 bases between. The germline V gene encodes CDR1 KGHSH and CDR2 LQKENI. The CDR3 length is 15 residues. The CDR3 bases are TGTGCCAGCTCATCGGAGGGACTCGTGAACACTGAAGCTTTCTTT. Translating it yields CASSSEGLVNTEAFF.

The table lists this clone with a few counts. The chain couples TRBV18 to TRBJ1-1; D gene ambiguous. Trimming removed 10 bases from V and 0 bases from J, with 12 bases in between. The germline V gene has CDR1 KGHSH and CDR2 LQKENI. The CDR3 runs to 13 residues. CDR3 loop: CATKEGLNTEAFF. CDR3 sequence (DNA): TGTGCCACGAAGGAGGGATTGAACACTGAAGCTTTCTTT.

V and J are TRBV11-2 and TRBJ2-1, with D perhaps matching TRBD1 (7 bases). V lost 1 base and J 5 bases, leaving 18 bases between the germline ends. Germline V gene lookup returns CDR1 SGHAT and CDR2 FQNNGV. CDR3 length equals 17 residues. CDR3 in amino acids: CASSLGTSGGQDNEQFF. CDR3 sequence (DNA): TGTGCCAGCAGCTTAGGGACCTCAGGGGGGCAGGACAATGAGCAGTTCTTC.

The chain is built from TRBV5-1 and TRBJ2-7; D unresolved. CDR1 and CDR2 (germline): SGHRS, YFSETQ. The CDR3 loop spans 13 amino acids. Trimming stripped 4 bases from V and 2 bases from J, with 10 bases between. In DNA, the CDR3 is TGCGCCAGCAGCCCCTCGGTTGCCTACGAGCAGTACTTC. This sequence encodes CASSPSVAYEQYF.

The rearrangement joins TRBV14 to TRBJ2-3, with TRBD1 matching 7 bases. Germline lookup yields CDR1 SGHDN and CDR2 FVKESK. The V segment lost 6 bases and the J segment 4 bases; nucleotides outside the gene matches: 16. The CDR3 has 17 amino acids. The CDR3 spells CASRTRTGLYLPDTQYF. Written as DNA, the CDR3 is TGTGCCAGCAGGACAAGGACAGGCCTCTATCTACCAGATACGCAGTATTTT.